Presented here are 5 T cell receptor beta chains from one specimen sequenced in a study of blood T cell repertoires in COVID-19. Repertoires were generated with immunoSEQ multiplex PCR, while TCRdb's copy carries only in-frame clones and drops some. This sample carries about 250,000 clones, about 88% of them seen once, and the ten largest clones take less than 3%. The sample taken for sequencing was PBMCs or T cells enriched from blood (not recorded which). Receptors were obtained from a woman between 45 and 65 years old who had recovered from COVID-19.

This rearrangement joins TRBV6-5 to TRBJ2-7; 11 nucleotides line up with TRBD2. Trimming removed 2 bases from V and 1 base from J; junction bases left unmatched: 4. Germline CDR1 is MNHEY and CDR2 is SVGAGI. This CDR3 has 16 amino acids. The CDR3 here is CASSYVGLADSYEQYF. CDR3 nucleotides: TGTGCCAGCAGTTACGTGGGACTAGCGGATTCCTACGAGCAGTACTTC.

V gene TRBV28 combines with J gene TRBJ1-2; 10 bases line up with TRBD1. This CDR3 spans 14 amino acids. Germline CDR1 is MDHEN and CDR2 is SYDVKM. V dropped 5 bases and J dropped 3; count of bases not matched to a gene: 3. CDR3 sequence: CASSGGQGHYGYTF. The CDR3 DNA follows: TGTGCCAGCAGTGGGGGACAGGGGCACTATGGCTACACCTTC.

A note on this clone: Other DNA sequences in this specimen translate into the identical CDR3. This chain joins TRBV7-2 and TRBJ2-2, with D possibly being TRBD2 (5 bases). The germline gives CDR1 SGHTA, CDR2 FQGNSA. V lost 1 base to trimming and J lost 5 bases, with 5 bases between them. The CDR3 loop spans 13 amino acids. Written as DNA, the CDR3 is TGTGCCAGCAGCTTAGAGCGGACCGGGGAGCTGTTTTTT. This codes for CASSLERTGELFF.

CDR3 region: CASSQAGTGVGYTF. CDR3 nucleotide sequence: TGTGCCAGCAGCCAAGCCGGGACAGGGGTCGGCTACACCTTC. The chain uses TRBV4-2 and TRBJ1-2; 10 bases agree with TRBD1. V dropped 1 base and J dropped 8; count of bases not matched to a gene: 4. CDR3 length: 14 residues. In germline, CDR1 is LGHNA, CDR2 YNFKEQ.

The chain joins TRBV27 to TRBJ1-2; 7 bases are a match to TRBD1. V lost 7 bases, J lost 8 bases, and 7 bases stayed unmatched. CDR3 length: 12 amino acids. Germline V gene sequence: CDR1 MNHEY, CDR2 SMNVEV (reference sequence). CDR3 region: CASKTGSRGYTF. The CDR3 nucleotides read TGTGCCAGCAAGACAGGGTCTAGGGGCTACACCTTC.